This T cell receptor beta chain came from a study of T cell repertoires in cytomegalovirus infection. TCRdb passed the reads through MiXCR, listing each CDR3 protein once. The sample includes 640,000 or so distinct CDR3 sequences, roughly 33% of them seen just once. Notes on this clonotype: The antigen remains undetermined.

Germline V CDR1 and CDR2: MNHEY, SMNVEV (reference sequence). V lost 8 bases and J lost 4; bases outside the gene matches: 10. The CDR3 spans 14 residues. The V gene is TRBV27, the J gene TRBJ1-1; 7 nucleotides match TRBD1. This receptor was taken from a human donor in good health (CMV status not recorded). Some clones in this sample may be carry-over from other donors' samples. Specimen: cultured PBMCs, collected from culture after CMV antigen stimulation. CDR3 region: CASLYRAGGTEAFF. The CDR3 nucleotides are TGTGCCAGCCTTTATAGGGCAGGGGGCACTGAAGCTTTCTTT.